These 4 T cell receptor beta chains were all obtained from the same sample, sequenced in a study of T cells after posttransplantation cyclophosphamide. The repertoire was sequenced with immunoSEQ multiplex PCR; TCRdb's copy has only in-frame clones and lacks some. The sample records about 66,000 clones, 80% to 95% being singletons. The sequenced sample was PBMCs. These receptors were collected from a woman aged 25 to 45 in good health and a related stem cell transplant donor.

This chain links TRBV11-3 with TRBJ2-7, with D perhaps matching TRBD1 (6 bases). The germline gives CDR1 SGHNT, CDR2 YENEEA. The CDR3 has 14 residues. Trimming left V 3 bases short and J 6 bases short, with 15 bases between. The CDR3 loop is CASSLGRGNSEQYF. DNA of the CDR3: TGTGCCAGCAGCTTGGGAAGGGGGAATAGCGAGCAGTACTTC.

CDR3 in DNA: TGTGCCAGCAGTCACAGGGAAGGGGATCAGCCCCAGCATTTT. Its translation: CASSHREGDQPQHF. The chain carries TRBV6-5 and TRBJ1-5, with D maybe TRBD1 (6 bases). Germline CDR1 MNHEY, CDR2 SVGAGI. The CDR3 loop spans 14 amino acids. V shed 5 bases and J shed 5 bases, with 13 bases lying between them.

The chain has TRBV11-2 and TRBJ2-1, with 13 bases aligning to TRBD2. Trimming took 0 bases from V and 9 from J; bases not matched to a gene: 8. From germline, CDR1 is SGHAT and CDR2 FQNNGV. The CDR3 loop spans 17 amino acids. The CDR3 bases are TGTGCCAGCAGCTTAGATAAACTAGCGGGGGGGCTTGCTGAGCAGTTCTTC. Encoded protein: CASSLDKLAGGLAEQFF.

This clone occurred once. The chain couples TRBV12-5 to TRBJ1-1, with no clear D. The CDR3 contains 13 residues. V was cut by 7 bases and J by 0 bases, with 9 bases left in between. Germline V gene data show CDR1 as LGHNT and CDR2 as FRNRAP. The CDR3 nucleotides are TGTGCTAGTGAGGGTATCATGAACACTGAAGCTTTCTTT. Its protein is CASEGIMNTEAFF.